The sequence of this TCR beta chain was determined in a study of post-analysis software for immune sequencing data. Across the whole study: Courses of disease covered relapsing-remitting, secondary progressive and progressive-relapsing multiple sclerosis. Study-wide findings and caveats: Versus controls, multiple sclerosis patients showed significantly lower diversity (normalized Chao1). Roughly five TRBV segments, including TRBV5-6, TRBV5-1 and TRBV20-1, were more frequent in patients than controls.

Tagging with unique molecular identifiers was a feature of the TCR beta cDNA libraries. Approximately 0.5 million cDNA molecules were recovered from an input of 1 to 10 million T cells. From the PCR reads, TCRdb called clonotypes with MiXCR, one entry per CDR3 protein. The repertoire holds hundreds of thousands of distinct CDR3 sequences, with about 40% as singletons. Trimming pared 3 bases from V and 3 bases from J, leaving 17 bases between. This CDR3 spans 16 amino acids. CDR1 and CDR2 (germline): ENHRY, SYGVKD. The table lists this clonotype with a few counts. Its antigen is as yet unknown. Sequencing used blood. The receptor was isolated from a girl aged 2 to 9 with multiple sclerosis. The gene calls are TRBV10-3 and TRBJ1-2; D possibly corresponds to TRBD1 (6 bases). The CDR3 loop is CAISDLNLRGDYGYTF. In DNA form, the CDR3 reads TGTGCCATCAGTGACCTAAACCTCAGGGGAGACTATGGCTACACCTTC.